The subject of this entry is one TCR beta chain. Its antigen is not yet known. Base quality data are lacking; no much larger clone is found one base away. The cysteine opens and the phenylalanine closes a CDR3 of 17 amino acids. Kept here is only the CDR3 DNA, which spans 51 bases and is read in frame from base 1. Here V drops 4 bases and J drops 1 base, and the junction holds 8 bases not matched to any gene. CDR1 and CDR2 (LGHDT, YNNKEL) derive from the germline V gene (reference sequence). The immunoSEQ platform was used for deep TCRbeta sequencing. The authors' pipeline ran thus. For further analysis, only productive rearrangements were exported out of the immunoSEQ Analyzer. T cell phenotypes were assigned to bulk TCRbeta clonotypes by matching the clonotypes to single-cell RNA+TCR-seq clones that had the same TCRbeta sequence. Using bulk TCR sequencing data, clone enrichment in tumor was calculated by dividing a clone's tumor frequency by the same clone's PBMC frequency. TCRs were grouped by GLIPH into specificity groups, defined as clusters of distinct TCRs likely recognizing common antigens via shared CDR3 motifs. In TCRdb, the immuneACCESS table is reduced to in-frame sequences with V and J assigned. These tables do not hold every clone; where another copy was compared, an unresolved V gene accounts for under half, and the others remain unexplained. Clone size and V and J calls were adopted from that table, with D and trimming inferred from the DNA. The sample has around 45,000 clones on record, 79% of them singletons. Roughly 9.4% of the sample rests with the top ten.

The data derive from a study of T cells in tumors after PD-1 blockade (dated by TCRdb to the late 2010s). Study-level background: Prior checkpoint blockade, systemic immunosuppressant use, and recent radiotherapy or other anti-cancer therapy within 4 weeks were grounds for patient exclusion. While on anti-PD-1 treatment, some of the patients also continued taking daily vismodegib 150 mg. To compare clonotypes in blood versus tumor, bulk TCR sequencing was run on around ten peripheral blood samples drawn from four to six patients. On average, peripheral blood samples yielded about 37,000 unique clonotypes and roughly 100,000 TCR templates (range roughly 22,000-280,000). RECIST version 1.1 was the standard used to evaluate clinical response. Pembrolizumab 200 mg every 3 weeks or cemiplimab 350 mg every 2 weeks was administered to patients. Paired single-cell RNA and TCR sequencing was performed on site-matched tumors from BCC or SCC patients before and after anti-PD-1 therapy.

For bulk TCRbeta sequencing, genomic DNA was extracted from tumor biopsies or peripheral blood, and input amounts ranged from about 616 ng to 6,500 ng. Every patient was a poor candidate for surgical resection and had histologically proven advanced or metastatic basal or squamous cell carcinoma. Of the 11 patients making up the basal cell carcinoma cohort, several underwent bulk tumor TCR sequencing. Beyond this particular receptor, the publication reports: About 41% of tumor TCR clonotypes were detected in blood, and some novel exhausted tumor clones were observed in pre-treatment blood, which was taken as suggesting peripheral recruitment. Where the novel T cell clones came from was not determined, and possible sources could include lymphoid organs or rare unexpanded clones inside the tumor or in the tumor periphery.

The source of this sequence is a human donor with advanced basal cell or squamous cell carcinoma (not recorded which). The sample was PBMCs, taken before anti-PD-1 therapy. The chain is made from TRBV3-1 (or the pseudogene TRBV3-2) and TRBJ2-2; TRBD1 lines up with 8 middle nucleotides. In nucleotides, the sequence is TGTGCCAGCAGCCGAGCCCTCGGGACAGGGAACACCGGGGAGCTGTTTTTT. Its translation reads: CASSRALGTGNTGELFF.